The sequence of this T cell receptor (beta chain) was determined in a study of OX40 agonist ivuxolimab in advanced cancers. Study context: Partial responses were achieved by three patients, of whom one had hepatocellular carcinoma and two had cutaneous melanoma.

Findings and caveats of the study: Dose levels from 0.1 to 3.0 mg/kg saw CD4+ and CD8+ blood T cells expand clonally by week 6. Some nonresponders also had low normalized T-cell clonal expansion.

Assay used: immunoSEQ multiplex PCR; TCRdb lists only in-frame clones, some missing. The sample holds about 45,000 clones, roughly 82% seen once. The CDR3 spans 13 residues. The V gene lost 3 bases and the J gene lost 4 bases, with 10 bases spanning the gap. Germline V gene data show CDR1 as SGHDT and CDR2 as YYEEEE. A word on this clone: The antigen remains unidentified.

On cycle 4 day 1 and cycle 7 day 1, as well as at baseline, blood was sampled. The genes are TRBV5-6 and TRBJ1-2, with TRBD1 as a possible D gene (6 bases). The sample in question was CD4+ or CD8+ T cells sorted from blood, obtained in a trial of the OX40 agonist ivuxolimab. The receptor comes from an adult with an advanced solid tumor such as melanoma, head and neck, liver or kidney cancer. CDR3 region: CASSSQGGYGYTF. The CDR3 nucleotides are TGTGCCAGCAGCTCACAGGGCGGCTATGGCTACACCTTC. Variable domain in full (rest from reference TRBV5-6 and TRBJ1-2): DAGVTQSPTHLIKTRGQQVTLRCSPKSGHDTVSWYQQALGQGPQFIFQYYEEEERQRGNFPDRFSGHQFPNYSSELNVNALLLGDSALYLCASSSQGGYGYTFGSGTRLTVV.